Reported below is one T cell receptor beta chain. This clone was picked up one time. There is no known antigen for this receptor. No much larger clone exists at a distance of one base, and base qualities are not known. The sample comes from a study of blood T cell repertoires in COVID-19 (dated by TCRdb to the early 2020s). At the level of the whole study: Samples covering the acute and convalescent phases of COVID-19 were provided by collaborators in the United States, Italy and Spain. Deeply sampled blood TCRbeta repertoires from subjects exposed to, actively infected with, or recovered from COVID-19 were included in the dataset. A freely available public database, intended as a resource for researchers studying the immune response to SARS-CoV-2, is where the repertoires were released. The samples were drawn from two sources: the first 160 participants of the ongoing ImmuneRACE study, and 1,200 or so subjects contributed by 6 global collaborators. The prospective study material was composed of cDNA or gDNA derived from T cells, B-cell-depleted T cells, or PBMCs. Nearly every sample came with metadata listing a de-identified subject ID, COVID-19 status, age in years and sex. HLA class I and class II types, where available, came from metadata supplied by the sample provider rather than from assay-based typing.

The immunoSEQ Assay, a bias-controlled multiplex PCR, was used to amplify TCRbeta CDR3 regions from genomic DNA. Concerning the study's data processing: The number of nucleated cells in each sample was estimated from the amplification of reference gene primers within the assay. Sequence reads were collapsed and filtered to measure the absolute abundance of every unique TCRbeta CDR3 rearrangement. For each sample, productive Simpson clonality was calculated by taking the square root of Simpson's diversity index across productive rearrangements. TCRdb took this table from immuneACCESS and kept in-frame rearrangements with V and J called. Such tables lack part of the clones; where checked against another copy, unresolved V genes explain under half of the gap, and the rest is unexplained. Clone size and V and J calls were adopted from that table, with D and trimming inferred from the DNA. The sample table holds around 120,000 clones, of which 79% were seen once. In total, the top ten clones hold 3% to 4.5% of the sample.

Study-level results and caveats: Clinical and demographic metadata were provided uncurated, with the amount varying by source and participant.

From V the trimming removes 3 bases and from J it removes 8 bases, while the gene matches leave 6 bases of the junction unaccounted for. The germline V gene specifies MNHNS as CDR1 and SASEGT as CDR2. The cysteine opens and the phenylalanine closes a CDR3 of 14 amino acids. The DNA shown is the 42-base CDR3, in frame from base 1. Collaborating institutions collected whole blood in K2EDTA tubes following their own protocols. Collaborator samples were shipped for TCRbeta analysis as frozen whole blood, isolated PBMCs, or DNA extracted from either sample type. Sequencing was carried out using peripheral blood. The chain was built from TRBV6-1 and TRBJ1-4; 7 middle bases align to TRBD1. This clonotype originated in a woman aged 80 or older with acute or convalescent COVID-19. The nucleotides are TGTGCCAGCAGTGAGTCTTGGGACAGCGAAAAACTGTTTTTT. Translated, this gives CASSESWDSEKLFF.